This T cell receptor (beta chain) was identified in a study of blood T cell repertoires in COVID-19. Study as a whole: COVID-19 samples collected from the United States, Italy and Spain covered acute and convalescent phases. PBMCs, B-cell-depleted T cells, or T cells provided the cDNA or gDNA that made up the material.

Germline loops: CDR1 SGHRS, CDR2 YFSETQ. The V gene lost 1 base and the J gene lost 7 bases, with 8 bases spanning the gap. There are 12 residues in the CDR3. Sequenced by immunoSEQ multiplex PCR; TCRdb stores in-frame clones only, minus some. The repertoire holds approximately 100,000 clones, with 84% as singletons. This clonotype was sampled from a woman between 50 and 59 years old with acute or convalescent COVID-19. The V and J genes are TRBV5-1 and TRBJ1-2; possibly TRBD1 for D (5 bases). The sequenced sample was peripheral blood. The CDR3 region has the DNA TGCGCCAGCAGCTTGCCAGGGCCTGGCTACACCTTC. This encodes CASSLPGPGYTF.